This entry features one TCR beta chain sequence. Its antigen is still unknown. Base qualities are not recorded, but no much larger clone differs from it by a single base. This sample was taken from a study of blood T cell repertoires in COVID-19 (dated by TCRdb to the early 2020s). Notes on the research overall: The collaborator samples originated in the United States, Italy and Spain and spanned the acute and convalescent phases of COVID-19. Sample metadata almost always included a de-identified subject ID, COVID-19 status, age in years and sex. Where available, HLA class I and class II types were taken from metadata supplied by the sample provider and were not determined by assay-based typing. The prospective study material was composed of cDNA or gDNA derived from T cells, B-cell-depleted T cells, or PBMCs. The dataset comprised deeply sampled blood TCRbeta repertoires from subjects exposed to, actively infected with, or recovered from COVID-19. A freely available public database, intended as a resource for researchers studying the immune response to SARS-CoV-2, is where the repertoires were released. Samples came from the ongoing ImmuneRACE study (first 160 participants) plus 1,254 subjects from 6 global collaborators.

TCRbeta CDR3 regions were amplified from genomic DNA using the immunoSEQ Assay, a bias-controlled multiplex PCR. The paper's processing steps were these. The number of nucleated cells in each sample was estimated by amplification of reference gene primers within the assay. To quantify the absolute abundance of each unique TCRbeta CDR3 rearrangement, sequence reads were collapsed and filtered. For each sample, productive Simpson clonality was calculated by taking the square root of Simpson's diversity index across productive rearrangements. Held by TCRdb, this immuneACCESS table contains in-frame sequences only and omits some clones. Under half of the omission traces to an unresolved V gene where checked; the cause of the rest is unknown. V and J calls and clone size are copied from that table; D and trimming were computed from the DNA. This sample comprises 53,000 or so clones, around 90% of them detected only once. The top ten clonotypes cover around 13% of the sample.

Each collaborating institution followed its own protocols to collect whole blood in K2EDTA tubes. For TCRbeta analysis, collaborator samples were shipped as frozen whole blood, as isolated PBMCs, or as DNA extracted from either sample type. From a lookup of the germline V gene, CDR1 and CDR2 are SGHNT and YENEEA. Trimming takes 5 bases from V and 8 bases from J, and the germline ends sit 15 bases apart. From its cysteine to its phenylalanine, the CDR3 spans 13 amino acids. The entry retains the CDR3 DNA only, 39 bases that are in frame from base 1. Paper-wide results and their limitations: Clinical and demographic metadata were provided uncurated, with the amount varying by source and participant.

This clonotype originated in a man older than 75 with acute or convalescent COVID-19. The specimen sequenced was peripheral blood. The rearranged chain carries TRBV11-3 and TRBJ1-2; the best D guess is TRBD1, with 6 bases matching. The bases are TGTGCCAGCAGCGAGCCCTCAGGGGTCGGCTACACCTTC. Its protein reads: CASSEPSGVGYTF.